Listed below are T cell receptor beta chains from one sample, sequenced in a study. TCRdb reprocessed the 5' RACE reads with MiXCR, giving one entry per CDR3 protein. The table records about 59,000 distinct CDR3 sequences, less than 25% of them present only once. The sample was tumor-infiltrating Tregs sorted from the breast tumor. All receptors come from a female donor with breast cancer. CDR3s include the opening cysteine and the closing phenylalanine or tryptophan. A D gene is named only where the DNA matches it firmly. For some rows the clone size is stated as once, few or many, or as a class when expanded; others skip it.

clone_size	v_call	j_call	d_call	cdr3_aa	cdr3_nt
NA	TRBV6-1	TRBJ2-7	NA	CASSDPTATTYEQYF	TGTGCCAGCAGTGACCCGACAGCGACAACCTACGAGCAGTACTTC
NA	TRBV2	TRBJ2-2	NA	CASRSGSQVVSGELFF	TGTGCCAGCAGGTCAGGGTCCCAAGTTGTCTCCGGGGAGCTGTTTTTT
NA	TRBV12-3/TRBV12-4	TRBJ2-3	NA	CASSNRATDTQYF	TGTGCCAGCAGTAACAGGGCCACAGATACGCAGTATTTT
few	TRBV6-1	TRBJ2-3	NA	CASSVEPRTDTQYF	TGTGCCAGCAGTGTCGAGCCCCGGACAGATACGCAGTATTTT
once	TRBV20-1	TRBJ2-3	NA	CSAPRGRADTQYF	TGCAGTGCTCCCAGGGGCAGGGCAGATACGCAGTATTTT
NA	TRBV6-5	TRBJ2-1	TRBD1	CASSPQKTGIYNEQFF	TGTGCCAGCAGTCCCCAGAAGACAGGGATTTACAATGAGCAGTTCTTC
few	TRBV4-1	TRBJ2-1	NA	CASSHRPSQRNEQFF	TGCGCCAGCAGCCATCGGCCTTCACAGAGGAATGAGCAGTTCTTC
NA	TRBV2	TRBJ2-1	NA	CASSEQGTPLEQFF	TGTGCCAGCAGTGAACAGGGGACCCCCCTTGAGCAGTTCTTC
NA	TRBV6-1	TRBJ1-4	NA	CASSARRVSGKLFF	TGTGCCAGCAGTGCAAGAAGGGTTTCTGGAAAACTGTTTTTT
few	TRBV5-5	TRBJ1-2	NA	CASSLDYWGYTF	TGTGCCAGCAGCTTAGACTATTGGGGCTACACCTTC
NA	TRBV29-1	TRBJ2-3	TRBD2	CSVPGLAGGDTDTQYF	TGCAGCGTGCCCGGCCTGGCGGGAGGAGACACAGATACGCAGTATTTT